The 29 T cell receptor beta chains listed next were all sequenced from one sample in a study of blood T cell repertoires in COVID-19. Clones were read by immunoSEQ multiplex PCR, and TCRdb kept only the in-frame ones, dropping some. Of approximately 240,000 clones in the sample, roughly 84% are singletons; the top ten hold 1.4%. Sequencing was done on a sample of peripheral blood. The source of these receptors is a woman in her thirties or forties who had recovered from COVID-19.

This chain links TRBV5-1 with TRBJ2-1; the D gene is possibly TRBD1 (6 bases). Germline CDR1 reads SGHRS; CDR2 reads YFSETQ. With 4 bases removed from V and 2 bases from J, the gap between germline ends came to 13 bases. This CDR3 region has 15 residues. CDR3 coding DNA: TGCGCCAGCAGCATAGGGGGAAACACCTACAATGAGCAGTTCTTC. Translated, it gives CASSIGGNTYNEQFF.

The chain employs TRBV12-3 or TRBV12-4 and TRBJ2-3, with a weak D call TRBD1 (5 bases). The V end was cut by 3 bases, the J end by 6 bases, with 7 bases between. The CDR3 is made up of 12 amino acids. This CDR3 reads CASSLDIDTQYF. The CDR3 DNA sequence: TGTGCCAGCAGTTTGGACATTGATACGCAGTATTTT.

V and J are TRBV27 and TRBJ2-5; D is possibly TRBD1 (6 bases). V gave up 7 bases and J gave up 7 bases, with 16 bases separating them. The CDR3 is 13 residues long. From germline, CDR1 is MNHEY and CDR2 SMNVEV (reference sequence). The CDR3 DNA sequence: TGTGCCAGCAAAGAGAACAGGGAAGGGACCCAGTACTTC. It yields the protein CASKENREGTQYF.

The V and J genes are TRBV10-3 and TRBJ1-6, with D uncertain. The germline CDR1 and CDR2 sequences are ENHRY and SYGVKD. The CDR3 loop spans 12 amino acids. Trimming removed 5 bases at V and 10 bases at J, with 9 bases between. CDR3 nucleotide sequence: TGTGCCATCAGTAATACTAACTCACCCCTCCACTTT. Protein sequence: CAISNTNSPLHF.

The chain has TRBV28 and TRBJ1-6; 7 bases align to TRBD1. V gave up 6 bases and J gave up 7 bases; unmatched junction bases: 6. The CDR3 sequence is 14 residues long. CDR1 and CDR2 (germline): MDHEN, SYDVKM. The CDR3 bases are TGTGCCAGCAGAACCGACAGGGAGAATTCACCCCTCCACTTT. Amino acid sequence: CASRTDRENSPLHF.

The chain's CDR3 is CASSGEGNYGYTF. The CDR3 DNA is TGTGCCAGCAGTGGGGAGGGGAACTATGGCTACACCTTC. This chain connects TRBV2 to TRBJ1-2; possible D gene TRBD1, 5 bases. The germline gives CDR1 SNHLY, CDR2 FYNNEI. Trimming left V 4 bases short and J 2 bases short, with 8 bases between. The CDR3 sequence is 13 residues long.

This sequence joins TRBV2 and TRBJ2-5; D gene uncertain. Germline values: CDR1 SNHLY, CDR2 FYNNEI. CDR3 length: 13 amino acids. Trimming pared 2 bases from V and 2 bases from J, leaving 6 bases between. This CDR3 reads CASSEFSQETQYF. In DNA, the CDR3 is TGTGCCAGCAGTGAATTTAGTCAAGAGACCCAGTACTTC. Looking up the rest from reference TRBV2 and TRBJ2-5 gives the full variable domain: EPEVTQTPSHQVTQMGQEVILRCVPISNHLYFYWYRQILGQKVEFLVSFYNNEISEKSEIFDDQFSVERPDGSNFTLKIRSTKLEDSAMYFCASSEFSQETQYFGPGTRLLVL.

Only one count was recorded for this clone. This chain links TRBV11-3 with TRBJ1-1; D is possibly TRBD1 (5 bases). Trimming stripped 3 bases from V and 6 bases from J, with 11 bases between. There are 13 residues in the CDR3. Germline V gene lookup returns CDR1 SGHNT and CDR2 YENEEA. CDR3 nucleotides: TGTGCCAGCAGCTTCGTCAGGGAAGCTGAAGCTTTCTTT. It encodes CASSFVREAEAFF.

The rearrangement joins TRBV11-3 to TRBJ2-2; a possible D gene is TRBD2 (6 bases). The CDR3 consists of 16 residues. V lost 2 bases and J lost 6, with 16 bases in between. Germline loops: CDR1 SGHNT, CDR2 YENEEA. The CDR3 DNA reads as TGTGCCAGCAGCTTAAGGGACTCCTATAGGGCCGGGGAGCTGTTTTTT. Protein sequence: CASSLRDSYRAGELFF.

This chain connects TRBV12-3 or TRBV12-4 to TRBJ2-3; D not resolved. V was cut by 4 bases and J by 7 bases, with 12 bases left in between. CDR3 length: 13 residues. The CDR3: CASSSRAEHTQYF. CDR3 sequence (DNA): TGTGCCAGCAGTTCCCGAGCTGAACATACGCAGTATTTT.

The chain is built from TRBV2 and TRBJ2-5, with D possibly being TRBD2 (5 bases). CDR3 length equals 11 residues. Between the trimmed V and J ends, which lost 5 bases and 10 bases, there was a span of 11 bases. The germline V gene has CDR1 SNHLY and CDR2 FYNNEI. CDR3 nucleotide sequence: TGTGCCAGCAGTCTGAGGGATTTCCAGTACTTC. Its protein product is CASSLRDFQYF.

The chain uses TRBV10-3 and TRBJ1-1; TRBD1 agrees at 7 bases. V lost 4 bases and J lost 6; bases outside the gene matches: 5. The CDR3 is 13 amino acids. Germline V CDR1 and CDR2: ENHRY, SYGVKD. In nucleotides, the CDR3 is TGTGCCATCAGTGGTGACAGGGAGTCTGAAGCTTTCTTT. The encoded protein is CAISGDRESEAFF.

CDR3 bases: TGTGCCAGCAGCGCCGGGTCGTACGAGCAGTACTTC. Amino acids: CASSAGSYEQYF. The chain carries TRBV11-1 and TRBJ2-7; D not certain. In germline, CDR1 is SGHAT, CDR2 FQDESV (reference sequence). This CDR3 is 12 amino acids long. V was shortened by 5 bases and J by 4 bases, with 9 bases between the two germline ends.

This sequence joins TRBV7-9 and TRBJ1-5; D may be TRBD1 (5 bases). Germline V gene data show CDR1 as SEHNR and CDR2 as FQNEAQ (reference sequence). The CDR3 spans 14 residues. Trimming removed 0 bases from V and 2 bases from J, with 5 bases in between. The CDR3 DNA sequence: TGTGCCAGCAGCTTAGCACAGGGCAATCAGCCCCAGCATTTT. This codes for CASSLAQGNQPQHF.

The chain is built from TRBV7-2 and TRBJ2-5, with TRBD2 matching 13 bases. CDR1 SGHTA and CDR2 FQGNSA come from the germline V gene. V was clipped by 0 bases and J by 2 bases; unmatched bases: 3. The CDR3 spans 17 residues. The CDR3 DNA reads as TGTGCCAGCAGCTTAGCCGGACTAGCGGGGGAACAAGAGACCCAGTACTTC. It specifies CASSLAGLAGEQETQYF.

The chain links TRBV3-1 (or the pseudogene TRBV3-2) to TRBJ1-1; tentative D call: TRBD1 (5 bases). Between the trimmed V and J ends, which lost 4 bases and 2 bases, there was a span of 11 bases. CDR1 is LGHDT, CDR2 YNNKEL, per germline (reference sequence). The length of the CDR3 is 14 residues. CDR3 DNA: TGTGCCAGCAGCCTCGGGGGAGACAACACTGAAGCTTTCTTT. It translates to CASSLGGDNTEAFF.

This clone came up once. The J gene is TRBJ1-2, the V gene TRBV12-3 or TRBV12-4; D unresolved. Between the trimmed V and J ends, which lost 5 bases and 8 bases, there was a span of 15 bases. The CDR3 contains 13 residues. The CDR3 protein is CASSHPSGEGYTF. The CDR3, as DNA: TGTGCCAGCAGTCACCCCTCCGGGGAGGGCTACACCTTC.

The gene calls are TRBV18 and TRBJ1-1; D remains ambiguous. The CDR3 covers 12 residues. The germline CDR1 and CDR2 sequences are KGHSH and LQKENI. V was trimmed by 3 bases and J by 11 bases, leaving 13 bases between them. The CDR3, as DNA: TGTGCCAGCTCACCCCGGGTTTATTCGGCTTTCTTT. Protein product: CASSPRVYSAFF.

The chain is built from TRBV4-2 and TRBJ2-1; 12 nucleotides match TRBD2. The CDR3 sequence is 16 residues long. Germline-derived CDR1 and CDR2 are LGHNA and YNFKEQ. V gave up 0 bases and J gave up 6 bases; unmatched junction bases: 3. The CDR3 DNA is TGTGCCAGCAGCCAAGATAAGACTAGCGGGGGCAATGAGCAGTTCTTC. Protein sequence: CASSQDKTSGGNEQFF.

The CDR3 coding sequence is TGTGCCAGCAGCATGAATAGCGGAACTAGCACAGATACGCAGTATTTT. Protein product: CASSMNSGTSTDTQYF. The V and J genes are TRBV5-4 and TRBJ2-3; D possibly corresponds to TRBD2 (6 bases). The CDR3 is made up of 16 amino acids. V gave up 4 bases and J gave up 0 bases, with 15 bases separating them. CDR1 is SGHNT, CDR2 YYREEE, per germline (reference sequence).

V usage is TRBV13 and J usage is TRBJ1-2, with D possibly matching TRBD1 (6 bases). There are 15 residues in the CDR3. Per the germline V gene, CDR1 is PRHDT and CDR2 is FYEKMQ (reference sequence). V gave up 5 bases and J gave up 8 bases, with 21 bases separating them. DNA for the CDR3: TGTGCCAGCAGCACCCGGGACATTGGATACGGGGGCTACACCTTC. Translated, it gives CASSTRDIGYGGYTF.

This clone was detected only once. V is TRBV18 and J is TRBJ1-5; the D gene is possibly TRBD1 (6 bases). Trimming took 4 bases from V and 4 from J, leaving 14 bases between them. The V gene's germline CDR1 is KGHSH and CDR2 LQKENI. This CDR3 region has 15 residues. The CDR3 loop reads CASSLFRQANQPQHF. The CDR3 DNA reads TGTGCCAGCTCACTTTTTAGACAGGCGAATCAGCCCCAGCATTTT.

V gene TRBV5-1 combines with J gene TRBJ2-1, with D possibly being TRBD1 (6 bases). The CDR3 contains 14 residues. Trimming pared 1 base from V and 6 bases from J, leaving 11 bases between. Per germline, CDR1 SGHRS and CDR2 YFSETQ. CDR3 DNA sequence: TGCGCCAGCAGCTTGACACAGGGCCGCAATGAGCAGTTCTTC. It codes for CASSLTQGRNEQFF.

DNA for the CDR3: TGTGCCAGCAGCTTGGTCGGGACAGTGGGCTTCGAGCAGTACTTC. Its translation: CASSLVGTVGFEQYF. The chain employs TRBV5-5 and TRBJ2-7; 7 bases map to TRBD1. CDR3 size: 15 residues. Germline loops: CDR1 SGHKS, CDR2 YYEKEE (reference sequence). Trimming cost V 0 bases and J 6 bases; bases outside gene matches: 9.

The chain uses TRBV7-2 and TRBJ2-5; D perhaps matches TRBD1 (5 bases). This CDR3 is 16 amino acids long. V gave up 4 bases and J gave up 5 bases, with 20 bases separating them. CDR1 is SGHTA and CDR2 is FQGNSA in the germline V gene. The CDR3 spells CASSSQQVELGETQYF. The CDR3 nucleotides read TGTGCCAGCAGCTCGCAACAGGTTGAGTTAGGGGAGACCCAGTACTTC.

The DNA for the CDR3 is TGTGCCAGCAGCTTGTCAAGGACAGGGGGCATCTACGAGCAGTACTTC. This codes for CASSLSRTGGIYEQYF. The chain combines TRBV5-4 with TRBJ2-7; 11 positions match TRBD1. The V gene end was trimmed by 1 base and the J gene end by 3 bases; junction bases not matched to a gene: 6. This CDR3 contains 16 residues. Germline V gene lookup returns CDR1 SGHNT and CDR2 YYREEE (reference sequence). The full variable domain, its missing parts supplied by reference TRBV5-4 and TRBJ2-7, is ETGVTQSPTHLIKTRGQQVTLRCSSQSGHNTVSWYQQALGQGPQFIFQYYREEENGRGNFPPRFSGLQFPNYSSELNVNALELDDSALYLCASSLSRTGGIYEQYFGPGTRLTVT.

This sequence joins TRBV28 and TRBJ2-2; 12 bases match TRBD2. The CDR3 is made up of 16 amino acids. J lost 2 bases, V lost 6 bases, and 4 bases had no gene match. Germline V gene lookup returns CDR1 MDHEN and CDR2 SYDVKM. The CDR3 nucleotides read TGTGCCAGCAGACTAGCGGGGGGCTCTAACACCGGGGAGCTGTTTTTT. It translates to CASRLAGGSNTGELFF.

V usage is TRBV7-2 and J usage is TRBJ2-6; 9 positions agree with TRBD1. This CDR3 spans 16 amino acids. The germline V gene encodes CDR1 SGHTA and CDR2 FQGNSA. V lost 4 bases and J lost 2; bases outside the gene matches: 3. CDR3 coding DNA: TGTGCCAGCAGCTCGTGGACAGGGGCTGGGGCCAACGTCCTGACTTTC. Translating it yields CASSSWTGAGANVLTF.

The chain couples TRBV20-1 to TRBJ2-2; 15 bases are a match to TRBD2. CDR1 is DFQATT and CDR2 is SNEGSKA in the germline V gene (reference sequence). Unmatched junction bases numbered 6, after V lost 3 bases and J lost 4 bases. This CDR3 spans 17 amino acids. The CDR3 bases are TGCAGTGCTAGTATAGGACTAGCGGGGGGGCCCACCGGGGAGCTGTTTTTT. It codes for CSASIGLAGGPTGELFF.